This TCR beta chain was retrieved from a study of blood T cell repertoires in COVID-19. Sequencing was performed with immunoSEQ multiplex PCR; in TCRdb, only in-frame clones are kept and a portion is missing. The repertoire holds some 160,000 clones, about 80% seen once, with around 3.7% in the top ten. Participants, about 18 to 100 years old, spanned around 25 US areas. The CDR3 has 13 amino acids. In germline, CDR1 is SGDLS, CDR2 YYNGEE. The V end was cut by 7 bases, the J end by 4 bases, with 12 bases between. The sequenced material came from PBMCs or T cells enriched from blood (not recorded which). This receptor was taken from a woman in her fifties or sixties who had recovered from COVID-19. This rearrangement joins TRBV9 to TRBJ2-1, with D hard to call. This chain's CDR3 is CASDSHLYNEQFF. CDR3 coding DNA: TGTGCCAGCGATAGCCATTTATACAATGAGCAGTTCTTC.